One and the same sample provided the 12 T cell receptor beta chains below, sequenced in a study of shared clonotypes between healthy human individuals. Some clones are missing from TCRdb's copy, which holds only in-frame ones; the method was immunoSEQ multiplex PCR. This table has millions of clones, 85% to 95% appearing once. Sequences were obtained from naive CD4+ T cells sorted from blood. The subset is: CD45RA+ positively selected. These receptors originate from a man younger than 35 in good health.

As concerns this clone: Being one base from a much bigger clone, this may be a read error. Other DNA sequences in the same sample also yield this CDR3. The rearrangement joins TRBV18 to TRBJ2-7, with D perhaps TRBD1 or TRBD2 (5 bases each). Looked up from germline, CDR1 is KGHSH and CDR2 is LQKENI. Trimming stripped 8 bases from V and 2 bases from J, with 16 bases between. The length of the CDR3 is 14 residues. The CDR3 sequence: CASTQTGATYEQYF. The CDR3 coding sequence is TGTGCCAGCACGCAAACCGGGGCGACCTACGAGCAGTACTTC.

V gene TRBV28 combines with J gene TRBJ1-4, with D perhaps matching TRBD1 (5 bases). This CDR3 contains 15 residues. V was clipped by 5 bases and J by 8 bases, with 18 bases between them. Germline values: CDR1 MDHEN, CDR2 SYDVKM. CDR3 in amino acids: CASSPSRGGTEKLFF. The CDR3 DNA sequence: TGTGCCAGCAGTCCGTCGAGGGGTGGCACGGAAAAACTGTTTTTT. The full variable domain, in which reference TRBV28 and TRBJ1-4 provide the parts outside the CDR3, is DVKVTQSSRYLVKRTGEKVFLECVQDMDHENMFWYRQDPGLGLRLIYFSYDVKMKEKGDIPEGYSVSREKKERFSLILESASTNQTSMYLCASSPSRGGTEKLFFGSGTQLSVL.

The rearrangement links TRBV6-1 to TRBJ2-7; unclear D gene. Trimming left V 3 bases short and J 1 base short, with 7 bases between. The CDR3 has 13 residues. Germline-derived CDR1 and CDR2 are MNHNS and SASEGT. The DNA of the CDR3 is TGTGCCAGCAGTGATAAGGAATCCTACGAGCAGTACTTC. This encodes CASSDKESYEQYF.

This sequence joins TRBV5-4 and TRBJ2-3, with TRBD1 matching 8 bases. Germline values: CDR1 SGHNT, CDR2 YYREEE (reference sequence). V shed 1 base and J 3 bases; nucleotides not matched to a gene: 13. The CDR3 is made up of 18 amino acids. The CDR3 region is CASSLFSTTRQGTDTQYF. CDR3 nucleotide sequence: TGTGCCAGCAGCTTGTTCTCAACCACAAGACAGGGGACAGATACGCAGTATTTT.

This clone has a single count. The V call is TRBV7-6, the J call TRBJ2-3, with D uncertain. The germline V and J ends were trimmed by 6 bases and 1 base, with 8 bases remaining between them. Germline lookup yields CDR1 SGHVS and CDR2 FNYEAQ. The CDR3 spans 13 residues. As DNA, the CDR3 is TGTGCCAGCAGTTGGTCAGGCACAGATACGCAGTATTTT. Amino acids: CASSWSGTDTQYF.

The V call is TRBV6-6, the J call TRBJ2-7; D may be TRBD1 (5 bases). The V gene's germline CDR1 is MNHNY and CDR2 SVGAGI (reference sequence). This CDR3 has 12 residues. Trimming took off 7 bases at V and 4 bases at J, with 11 bases between the two ends. The CDR3 sequence: CASTVQGYEQYF. CDR3 bases: TGTGCCAGCACCGTGCAGGGTTACGAGCAGTACTTC.

The chain carries TRBV5-1 and TRBJ2-3; 7 bases fit TRBD2. Germline V gene data show CDR1 as SGHRS and CDR2 as YFSETQ. After removal of 5 bases from V and 4 bases from J, the junction contained 10 bases not matched to a gene. This CDR3 spans 15 amino acids. The CDR3 reads CASSGGDQIADTQYF. The CDR3 DNA reads TGCGCCAGCAGTGGGGGGGACCAAATCGCAGATACGCAGTATTTT.

The rearrangement links TRBV7-3 to TRBJ2-3; D tentatively reads TRBD1 or TRBD2 (5 bases each). Germline V gene lookup returns CDR1 SGHTA and CDR2 FQGTGA. Trimming took off 5 bases at V and 2 bases at J, with 14 bases between the two ends. The CDR3 is 15 residues long. The chain's CDR3 is CASSPRGASTDTQYF. The CDR3 DNA reads as TGTGCCAGCAGCCCTAGAGGGGCCTCCACAGATACGCAGTATTTT.

This chain connects TRBV19 to TRBJ2-1, with 11 bases fitting TRBD2. The germline V gene has CDR1 LNHDA and CDR2 SQIVND (reference sequence). J was trimmed by 5 bases and V by 2 bases; bases with no gene match: 2. The CDR3 contains 15 residues. The CDR3 nucleotides are TGTGCCAGTAGTATAAGGACTAGCGGGCACAATGAGCAGTTCTTC. Translation gives CASSIRTSGHNEQFF.

The chain is built from TRBV25-1 and TRBJ1-6, with D possibly matching TRBD1 (5 bases). Germline CDR1 is MGHDK and CDR2 is SYGVNS. The CDR3 extends over 14 amino acids. Trimming left V 7 bases short and J 2 bases short, with 9 bases between. The CDR3 nucleotides read TGTGCCAGCACTGAGGGACCCTATAATTCACCCCTCCACTTT. Translation: CASTEGPYNSPLHF.

On this clone itself: The same CDR3 also results from other DNA sequences found in this sample. V gene TRBV5-1 combines with J gene TRBJ2-5, with D unresolved. Per the germline V gene, CDR1 is SGHRS and CDR2 is YFSETQ. CDR3 size: 14 residues. The V gene lost 1 base and the J gene lost 0 bases, with 7 bases spanning the gap. The CDR3 sequence is CASSLLGNQETQYF. DNA for the CDR3: TGCGCCAGCAGCTTGTTGGGGAACCAAGAGACCCAGTACTTC.

This clone appeared a single time. V and J are TRBV6-5 and TRBJ1-1, with D possibly being TRBD1 (5 bases). Trimming removed 6 bases at V and 0 bases at J, with 11 bases between. Per germline, CDR1 MNHEY and CDR2 SVGAGI. CDR3 length: 14 amino acids. This CDR3 is CASSDGGLNTEAFF. In DNA form, the CDR3 reads TGTGCCAGCAGCGACGGGGGGTTGAACACTGAAGCTTTCTTT.